These T cell receptor beta chains were read from a single sample in a study of identical twins. TCRdb called the 5' RACE reads again in MiXCR, with one record for every CDR3 protein. The sample lists over 500,000 distinct CDR3 sequences, 20% to 25% occurring once. In addition, the sample was reused for a study of T cells expressing NK-cell markers.

The sequenced sample was CD4+ T cells sorted from blood. These receptors originate from a woman under 30 in good health. The conserved cysteine and the conserved F or W are not part of the CDR3 here.

V	J	CDR3
TRBV20-1	TRBJ2-7	SAYGLAGGIYEQY
TRBV12-5	TRBJ2-3	ASGLPLMRTVPDTQY
TRBV10-3	TRBJ1-5	AISAAGGGPQH
TRBV10-3	TRBJ2-5	AISPRDQETQY
TRBV20-1	TRBJ2-4	SARDSSRSAKNIQY
TRBV5-6	TRBJ2-7	ASSTARDHYEQY
TRBV12-3/TRBV12-4	TRBJ2-1	ASSQLAGGNNEQF
TRBV5-1	TRBJ2-1	ASSLGDPYNEQF
TRBV19	TRBJ2-1	ASLLAGGISYNEQF
TRBV29-1	TRBJ2-5	SVDKVETQY
TRBV20-1	TRBJ2-3	SARRATGGSDTQY
TRBV20-1	TRBJ1-2	SAREPDRVGFSGYT
TRBV5-6	TRBJ2-2	ASSRGRTNTGELF
TRBV20-1	TRBJ2-3	SARDPLGAGDTQY
TRBV10-3	TRBJ2-5	AISVRLRGSQETQY
TRBV20-1	TRBJ2-3	SPRTVDTQY
TRBV29-1	TRBJ2-5	SVGDYQETQY
TRBV30	TRBJ2-3	AWSHRPVLDTQY
TRBV20-1	TRBJ2-3	SARRLDLSTDTQY
TRBV6-5	TRBJ2-7	ASSYRRSSYEQY
TRBV20-1	TRBJ2-3	SARPGEGTDTQY
TRBV20-1	TRBJ2-3	SARAGFVEARTDTQY
TRBV9	TRBJ2-1	ASSPGTVATYNEQF
TRBV5-1	TRBJ1-2	ASSLGNGYGYT
TRBV11-2	TRBJ2-3	ASSSRQGREGAKDTQY
TRBV5-6	TRBJ2-3	ASSFSGGTKAQY
TRBV7-9	TRBJ1-4	ASSLRGGSREEKLF
TRBV12-3/TRBV12-4	TRBJ2-2	ASSLGLGTTGTGELF
TRBV29-1	TRBJ1-1	SATVQMNTEAF
TRBV10-3	TRBJ1-2	AISLSTAPVSGYT
TRBV5-1	TRBJ1-1	ASSWTGSDTEAF
TRBV18	TRBJ2-5	ASSPGSIQETQY
TRBV12-3/TRBV12-4	TRBJ1-1	ASSDRDADEAF
TRBV20-1	TRBJ2-5	SARDSRREGGETQY
TRBV5-4	TRBJ2-3	ASSSPSGRPGGEADTQY
TRBV20-1	TRBJ1-5	SAILGGEGNQPQH
TRBV12-3/TRBV12-4	TRBJ1-1	ASSLTVGTEAF
TRBV7-9	TRBJ2-7	ASSLDRQTPSYEQY
TRBV20-1	TRBJ2-7	SARGPGRGSYEQY
TRBV19	TRBJ2-7	ASSIAGMAYEQY
TRBV28	TRBJ1-5	ASSRDRGASNQPQH
TRBV5-5	TRBJ2-5	ASSLAGLAGGPETQY
TRBV4-3	TRBJ2-7	ASSHQRTSGTSYEQY
TRBV10-3	TRBJ2-7	AISERRTGKTYEQY
TRBV29-1	TRBJ1-1	SVRVGTVGEAF
TRBV18	TRBJ2-7	ASLEYRGREQY
TRBV7-8	TRBJ2-7	ASSFRDYSYEQY
TRBV6-1	TRBJ2-7	ASSPVGGRPYEQY
TRBV12-3/TRBV12-4	TRBJ2-3	ASSLGGEGTDTQY
TRBV20-1	TRBJ2-1	SGATGLGYNEQF
TRBV20-1	TRBJ2-2	SASKGGAFTGELF
TRBV20-1	TRBJ2-1	SASRGLAGGSNEQF
TRBV24-1	TRBJ1-4	ATSDLRLFGKLF
TRBV5-1	TRBJ2-1	ASSFGFRRDEQF
TRBV7-2	TRBJ2-7	ASSQGLSGEQY
TRBV10-3	TRBJ1-1	AISEWAGTTEAF
TRBV12-3/TRBV12-4	TRBJ2-7	ASSFPRGEQY